The TCR beta chain under discussion was sequenced for a study of control samples from healthy donors and cancer patients. Assay: immunoSEQ multiplex PCR; the TCRdb copy retains only in-frame clones and omits some. The sample consists of approximately 15,000 clones, 87% of them appearing once. V lost 7 bases to trimming and J lost 3 bases, with 10 bases between them. Germline-derived CDR1 and CDR2 are LNHDA and SQIVND (reference sequence). The CDR3 sequence is 13 residues long. The origin of this receptor is a woman in her seventies with colorectal cancer. The source material was PBMCs. V gene TRBV19 combines with J gene TRBJ1-5, with D possibly matching TRBD1 (5 bases). CDR3 sequence: CASNDRNNQPQHF. The CDR3 bases are TGTGCCAGTAACGACAGAAACAATCAGCCCCAGCATTTT.